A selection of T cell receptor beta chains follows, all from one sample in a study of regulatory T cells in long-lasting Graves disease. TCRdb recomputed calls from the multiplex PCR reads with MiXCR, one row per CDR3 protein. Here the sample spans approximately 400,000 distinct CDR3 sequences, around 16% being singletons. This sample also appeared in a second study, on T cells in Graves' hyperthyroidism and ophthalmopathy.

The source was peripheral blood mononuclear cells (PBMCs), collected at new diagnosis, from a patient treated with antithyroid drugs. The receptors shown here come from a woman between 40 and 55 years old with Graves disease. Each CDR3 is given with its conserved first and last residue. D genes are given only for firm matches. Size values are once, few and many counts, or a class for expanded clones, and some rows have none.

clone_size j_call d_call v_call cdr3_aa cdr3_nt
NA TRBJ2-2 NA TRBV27 CASSQGWAGRVYTGELFF TGTGCCAGCAGTCAGGGGTGGGCGGGACGGGTATACACCGGGGAGCTGTTTTTT
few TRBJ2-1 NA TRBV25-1 CASRGEYLRNEQFF TGTGCCAGCAGGGGGGAATACCTAAGGAATGAGCAGTTCTTC
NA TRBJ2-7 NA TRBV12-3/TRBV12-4 CASSLALQSYEQYF TGTGCCAGCAGTTTAGCGCTCCAGTCCTACGAGCAGTACTTC
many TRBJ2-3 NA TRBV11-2 CASSSRTEKYF TGTGCCAGCAGCTCAAGGACAGAAAAGTACTTC
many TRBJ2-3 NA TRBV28 CASRLLGGNRDTQYF TGTGCCAGCAGATTACTAGGAGGGAATCGGGATACGCAGTATTTT
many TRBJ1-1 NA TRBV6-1 CASSEGRAGDTEAFF TGTGCCAGCAGTGAGGGCAGGGCGGGGGACACTGAAGCTTTCTTT
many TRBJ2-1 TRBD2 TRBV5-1 CASSLDAGAGGPWEQFF TGCGCCAGCAGCTTGGATGCGGGGGCGGGAGGCCCCTGGGAGCAGTTCTTC
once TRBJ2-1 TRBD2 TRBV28 CASSRTGTSGINEQFF TGTGCCAGCAGCCGTACCGGGACTAGCGGGATCAATGAGCAGTTCTTC
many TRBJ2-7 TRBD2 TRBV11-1 CASSPGSGMESYEQYF TGTGCCAGCAGCCCCGGGAGCGGGATGGAGTCCTACGAGCAGTACTTC
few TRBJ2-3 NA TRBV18 CASSPPGWLRGTDTQYF TGTGCCAGCTCACCACCGGGCTGGTTGAGGGGCACAGATACGCAGTATTTT
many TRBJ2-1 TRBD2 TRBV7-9 CASSPGLAGGQSYNEQFF TGTGCCAGCAGCCCGGGACTAGCGGGAGGGCAGTCCTACAATGAGCAGTTCTTC
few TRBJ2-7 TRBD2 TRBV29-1 CSAAFLAGGPKEQYF TGCAGCGCCGCCTTCCTAGCGGGAGGGCCTAAAGAGCAGTACTTC
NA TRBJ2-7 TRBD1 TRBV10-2 CASRTGQGGEQYF TGCGCCAGCAGAACGGGACAGGGAGGAGAGCAGTACTTC
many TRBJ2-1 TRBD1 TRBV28 CASSYIQAGGDNEQFF TGTGCCAGCAGTTATATCCAGGCAGGGGGTGACAATGAGCAGTTCTTC
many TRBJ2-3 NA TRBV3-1 CASSQDRRGTQYF TGTGCCAGCAGCCAAGATAGAAGGGGTACGCAGTATTTT
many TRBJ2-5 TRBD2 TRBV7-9 CASSFSGLAYQETQYF TGTGCCAGCAGCTTTTCTGGACTAGCGTACCAAGAGACCCAGTACTTC
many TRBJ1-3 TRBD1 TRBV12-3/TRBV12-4 CASTAGGISGNTIYF TGTGCCAGCACCGCAGGGGGAATCTCTGGAAACACCATATATTTT
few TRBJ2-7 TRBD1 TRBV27 CASSDVPGQGLSAIYEQYF TGTGCCAGCAGCGACGTTCCGGGACAGGGGTTAAGTGCGATCTACGAGCAGTACTTC
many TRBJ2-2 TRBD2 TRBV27 CASSSSGSRTGELFF TGTGCCAGCAGTTCCAGCGGGAGTAGGACCGGGGAGCTGTTTTTT
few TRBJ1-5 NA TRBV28 CASSLQGHSIPPQHF TGTGCCAGCAGTTTGCAGGGGCACTCGATTCCGCCCCAGCATTTT
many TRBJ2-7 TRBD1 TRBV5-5 CASSLFRQGAYEQYF TGTGCCAGCAGCTTGTTCCGTCAGGGGGCCTACGAGCAGTACTTC
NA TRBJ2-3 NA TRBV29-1 CSVLGGVGQQKDAHPDTQYF TGCAGCGTCTTAGGGGGGGTGGGACAGCAAAAGGACGCCCATCCAGATACGCAGTATTTT
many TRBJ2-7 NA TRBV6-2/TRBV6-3 CASSYFGADEQYF TGTGCCAGCAGTTATTTTGGAGCTGACGAGCAGTACTTC
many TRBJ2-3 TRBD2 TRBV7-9 CASSSQTGLADTQYF TGTGCCAGCAGCTCCCAGACCGGACTAGCGGATACGCAGTATTTT
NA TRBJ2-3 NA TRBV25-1 CASREPGWDTQYF TGTGCCAGCAGAGAACCAGGGTGGGATACGCAGTATTTT
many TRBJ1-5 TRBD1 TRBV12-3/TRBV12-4 CASSLGDRLGNQPQHF TGTGCCAGCAGTTTAGGGGACAGGTTGGGCAATCAGCCCCAGCATTTT
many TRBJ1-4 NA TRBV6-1 CASSREGVTNEKLFF TGTGCCAGCAGTCGGGAGGGGGTGACTAATGAAAAACTGTTTTTT
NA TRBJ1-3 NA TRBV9 CASSGGDFAGNTIYF TGTGCCAGCAGCGGGGGCGACTTCGCTGGAAACACCATATATTTT
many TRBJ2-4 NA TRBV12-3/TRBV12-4 CASRTLAKNIQYF TGTGCCAGCAGGACACTAGCCAAAAACATTCAGTACTTC
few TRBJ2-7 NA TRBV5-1 CASSLVGSDSYEQYF TGCGCCAGCAGCTTGGTCGGGAGCGACTCCTACGAGCAGTACTTC
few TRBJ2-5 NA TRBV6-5 CASSYSNYIGETQYF TGTGCCAGCAGTTACTCGAATTATATAGGAGAGACCCAGTACTTC
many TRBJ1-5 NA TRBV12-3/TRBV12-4 CASSLTVGPQPQHF TGTGCCAGCAGTTTAACGGTGGGACCTCAGCCCCAGCATTTT
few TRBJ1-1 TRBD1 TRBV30 CAWARQGGTEAFF TGTGCCTGGGCGAGACAGGGCGGAACTGAAGCTTTCTTT
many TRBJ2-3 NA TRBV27 CASSPWGTRGSGSTDTQYF TGTGCCAGCAGCCCCTGGGGGACACGCGGGAGCGGAAGCACAGATACGCAGTATTTT
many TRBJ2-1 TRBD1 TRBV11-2 CASSLDRTGQFF TGTGCCAGCAGCTTAGATCGGACAGGGCAGTTCTTC
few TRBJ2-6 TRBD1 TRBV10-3 CAISRGGQGAGANVLTF TGTGCCATCAGTCGAGGAGGACAGGGGGCTGGGGCCAACGTCCTGACTTTC
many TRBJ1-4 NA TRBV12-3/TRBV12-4 CASSFLLGQPTNEKLFF TGTGCCAGCAGCTTCCTTTTGGGGCAGCCAACTAATGAAAAACTGTTTTTT
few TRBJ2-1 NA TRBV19 CASSIAGGPHNEQFF TGTGCCAGTAGTATAGCTGGCGGGCCTCACAATGAGCAGTTCTTC
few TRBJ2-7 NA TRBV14 CASMAERRMNVCEQYF TGTGCCAGCATGGCAGAGCGCCGTATGAATGTTTGCGAGCAGTACTTC
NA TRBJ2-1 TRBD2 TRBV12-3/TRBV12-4 CASSPRLAGVYEQFF TGTGCCAGCAGTCCAAGACTAGCGGGAGTGTATGAGCAGTTCTTC
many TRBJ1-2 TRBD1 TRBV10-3 CAISRDRGSNYGYTF TGTGCCATCAGTCGGGACAGAGGCTCTAACTATGGCTACACCTTC
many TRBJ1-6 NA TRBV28 CASSFLQGNSPLHF TGTGCCAGCAGTTTTTTACAGGGAAATTCACCCCTCCACTTT
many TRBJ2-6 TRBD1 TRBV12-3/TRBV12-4 CASSLVGTGASGANVLTF TGTGCCAGCAGTTTAGTTGGGACAGGGGCCTCTGGGGCCAACGTCCTGACTTTC
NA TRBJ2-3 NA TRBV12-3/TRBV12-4 CASTIRKDTQYF TGTGCCAGCACGATTAGGAAGGATACGCAGTATTTT
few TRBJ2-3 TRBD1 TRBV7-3 CASSPHPGQGDTQYF TGTGCCAGCAGCCCCCATCCTGGACAGGGAGATACGCAGTATTTT
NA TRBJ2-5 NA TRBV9 CASSEEGETQYF TGTGCCAGCAGTGAGGAGGGCGAGACCCAGTACTTC
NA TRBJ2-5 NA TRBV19 CASSNPLAGIQETQYF TGTGCCAGTAGTAATCCCCTGGCAGGGATCCAAGAGACCCAGTACTTC
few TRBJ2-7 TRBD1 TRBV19 CASSISGGQPYEQYF TGTGCCAGTAGTATTTCTGGGGGACAGCCCTACGAGCAGTACTTC
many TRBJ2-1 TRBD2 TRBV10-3 CAIRATGGPFNEQFF TGTGCCATCAGGGCAACGGGAGGGCCGTTTAATGAGCAGTTCTTC
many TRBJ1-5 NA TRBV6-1 CASRLHGRGVLSNQPQHF TGTGCCAGCAGGTTACATGGGCGGGGGGTATTAAGCAATCAGCCCCAGCATTTT
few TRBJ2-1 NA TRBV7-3 CASSLHGGNNEQFF TGTGCCAGCAGCCTCCACGGTGGAAACAATGAGCAGTTCTTC